Below are 22 T cell receptor beta chains sequenced from a single sample in a study of CD8 T cells in ankylosing spondylitis. TCRdb recomputed calls from the 5' RACE reads with MiXCR, one row per CDR3 protein. The sample consists of some 240,000 distinct CDR3 sequences, over 15% of them appearing once. Material for sequencing was blood, either unsorted or a sorted T cell fraction (not recorded which). These receptor sequences come from a male donor with ankylosing spondylitis or in good health (not recorded which).

The chain employs TRBV14 and TRBJ2-5, with D unresolved. With 4 bases removed from V and 2 bases from J, the gap between germline ends came to 17 bases. The length of the CDR3 is 16 residues. Germline lookup yields CDR1 SGHDN and CDR2 FVKESK. DNA of the CDR3: TGTGCCAGCAGCCGCCAGGACGAGACTTTACAAGAGACCCAGTACTTC. Its translation: CASSRQDETLQETQYF.

This clonotype was seen ten or more times. The chain is built from TRBV9 and TRBJ2-7, with D perhaps being TRBD1 or TRBD2 (5 bases each). Trimming stripped 4 bases from V and 9 bases from J, with 20 bases between. Germline-derived CDR1 and CDR2 are SGDLS and YYNGEE. The CDR3 consists of 14 residues. CDR3 region: CASSKRDLTQGQYF. CDR3 nucleotides: TGTGCCAGCAGCAAGAGGGACCTGACCCAGGGGCAGTACTTC.

The table lists this clonotype with a few counts. The rearrangement links TRBV20-1 to TRBJ2-3; weak D call: TRBD2 (5 bases). Germline assignment: CDR1 DFQATT and CDR2 SNEGSKA (reference sequence). This CDR3 comprises 17 residues. V was pared by 4 bases and J by 0 bases, with 20 bases between. CDR3 coding DNA: TGCAGTGCTACCGACCTCTCAGCGGCTCTTAGCACAGATACGCAGTATTTT. Translation gives CSATDLSAALSTDTQYF.

With respect to this clonotype: A read error is possible here, since a much larger clone lies one base away. This rearrangement joins TRBV11-2 to TRBJ2-1, with D possibly TRBD2 on 6 matching bases. The CDR3 runs to 12 residues. Germline V gene data show CDR1 as SGHAT and CDR2 as FQNNGV. Trimming removed 1 base at V and 10 bases at J, with 8 bases between. The CDR3 nucleotides read TGTGCCAGCAGCTTAGTGCGGGAAGAGCAGTTCTTC. This gives the protein CASSLVREEQFF.

The sample holds a few counts of this clonotype. The CDR3 region is CASSAPSGGPHNEQFF. In DNA, the CDR3 is TGTGCCAGCAGCGCTCCCTCTGGGGGACCTCACAATGAGCAGTTCTTC. The gene calls are TRBV9 and TRBJ2-1; D assignment may be TRBD1 or TRBD2 (5 bases each). The germline V and J ends were trimmed by 3 bases and 5 bases, with 18 bases remaining between them. The CDR3 loop spans 16 amino acids. Germline V gene data show CDR1 as SGDLS and CDR2 as YYNGEE.

V usage is TRBV7-9 and J usage is TRBJ2-2; D is possibly TRBD2 (7 bases). The CDR3 has 13 amino acids. The germline V gene encodes CDR1 SEHNR and CDR2 FQNEAQ (reference sequence). The germline V and J ends were trimmed by 11 bases and 3 bases, with 13 bases remaining between them. CDR3 sequence reads: CAREGGDTGELFF. CDR3 nucleotide sequence: TGTGCCCGCGAGGGGGGGGACACCGGGGAGCTGTTTTTT.

This clonotype has a count of ten or more. This chain connects TRBV12-3 or TRBV12-4 to TRBJ2-4, with 8 bases fitting TRBD1. The CDR3 loop spans 14 amino acids. V lost 10 bases and J lost 16; bases outside the gene matches: 21. This chain's CDR3 is CATRSSGGKNYQYF. In nucleotides, the CDR3 is TGTGCCACCCGCTCCTCAGGGGGCAAGAACTATCAATACTTC.

This clonotype was detected a few times. The chain couples TRBV20-1 to TRBJ2-1; TRBD2 matches 10 bases. In germline, CDR1 is DFQATT, CDR2 SNEGSKA (reference sequence). V shed 5 bases and J 3 bases; nucleotides not matched to a gene: 16. The CDR3 spans 18 residues. CDR3 in amino acids: CSAQFFEASGRSYNEQFF. The DNA for the CDR3 is TGCAGTGCTCAGTTTTTTGAGGCTAGCGGGAGAAGCTACAATGAGCAGTTCTTC.

This clonotype has a count of ten or more. The chain employs TRBV29-1 and TRBJ2-1; 12 bases are shared with TRBD2. The CDR3 spans 14 residues. Germline-derived CDR1 and CDR2 are SQVTM and ANQGSEA. V lost 5 bases to trimming and J lost 8 bases; unmatched junction nucleotides: 7. This CDR3 is CSVPLAGGPHEQFF. In nucleotides, the CDR3 is TGCAGCGTTCCCCTAGCGGGAGGGCCCCATGAGCAGTTCTTC.

This clonotype was observed a single time. The rearrangement links TRBV6-2 or TRBV6-3 to TRBJ1-1; TRBD1 is a possible D gene (5 bases). The V gene lost 0 bases and the J gene lost 5 bases, with 10 bases spanning the gap. Germline V gene lookup returns CDR1 MNHEY and CDR2 SVGEGT. The CDR3 runs 14 residues. This chain's CDR3 is CASSYSTWGTEAFF. The CDR3 DNA follows: TGTGCCAGCAGTTACTCGACTTGGGGGACTGAAGCTTTCTTT.

The chain combines TRBV7-8 with TRBJ2-7; 10 bases line up with TRBD1. The germline V gene encodes CDR1 SGHVS and CDR2 FQNEAQ. V shed 1 base and J 4 bases; nucleotides not matched to a gene: 7. CDR3 length: 16 residues. The CDR3 coding sequence is TGTGCCAGCAGCTTAGGAGTTTGGGACAGGGGTTACGAGCAGTACTTC. This encodes CASSLGVWDRGYEQYF.

Written as DNA, the CDR3 is TGCGCCAGCAGAGCCGGGACTAGCGGTTACAATGAGCAGTTCTTC. Protein sequence: CASRAGTSGYNEQFF. The chain links TRBV10-2 to TRBJ2-1; 11 positions match TRBD2. Germline loops: CDR1 WSHSY, CDR2 SAAADI. Losses at the gene ends were 6 bases for V and 4 bases for J; bases not matched to a gene: 5. The CDR3 sequence is 15 residues long.

At least ten counts were recorded for this clonotype. The chain carries TRBV7-9 and TRBJ2-2, with 9 bases lining up with TRBD1. CDR1 and CDR2 (germline): SEHNR, FQNEAQ (reference sequence). The J segment lost 0 bases and the V segment lost 3 bases, leaving 2 bases of the junction unmatched. This CDR3 is built from 16 residues. The CDR3 spells CASSFRQGANTGELFF. CDR3 DNA: TGTGCCAGCAGCTTCAGACAGGGGGCGAACACCGGGGAGCTGTTTTTT.

The rearrangement uses TRBV20-1 and TRBJ2-3; 11 nucleotides agree with TRBD2. With 3 bases clipped from V and 0 bases from J, the junction kept 5 bases outside the gene matches. This CDR3 is built from 16 residues. Germline assignment: CDR1 DFQATT and CDR2 SNEGSKA (reference sequence). The CDR3 DNA follows: TGCAGTGCTAGTGGTAGACTAGCGGGAAGCACAGATACGCAGTATTTT. It codes for CSASGRLAGSTDTQYF.

This clonotype came up a few times. The CDR3: CASSLGSIYEQYF. CDR3 nucleotides: TGCGCCAGCAGCTTGGGGAGCATCTACGAGCAGTACTTC. The chain recombines TRBV5-1 with TRBJ2-7; no firm D call. CDR1 SGHRS and CDR2 YFSETQ come from the germline V gene. V lost 0 bases and J 3 bases, leaving 7 bases between the germline ends. CDR3 length: 13 amino acids.

This clonotype showed up just a few times. The chain combines TRBV12-3 or TRBV12-4 with TRBJ2-5; 7 positions agree with TRBD1. There are 14 residues in the CDR3. Losses at the gene ends were 3 bases for V and 5 bases for J; bases not matched to a gene: 6. CDR3 bases: TGTGCCAGCAGTTTTCTTGGACAGGTGGAGACCCAGTACTTC. Translated: CASSFLGQVETQYF.

Only a few counts were recorded for this clonotype. The genes are TRBV6-2 or TRBV6-3 and TRBJ2-5; 10 nucleotides align to TRBD2. The length of the CDR3 is 16 residues. Trimming at V came to 0 bases and at J to 5 bases, leaving 6 bases not matched to a gene. CDR1 MNHEY and CDR2 SVGEGT come from the germline V gene. This chain's CDR3 is CASSYSSTSGKETQYF. DNA of the CDR3: TGTGCCAGCAGTTACTCCTCAACTAGCGGGAAGGAGACCCAGTACTTC.

This clonotype was picked up a small number of times. The gene calls are TRBV12-3 or TRBV12-4 and TRBJ2-5; D is perhaps TRBD2 (7 bases). The CDR3 has 14 amino acids. The V gene lost 6 bases and the J gene lost 5 bases, with 16 bases spanning the gap. The CDR3 DNA sequence: TGTGCCAGCAGCTCACAGGGACTATACGAGACCCAGTACTTC. Protein sequence: CASSSQGLYETQYF.

The chain couples TRBV7-9 to TRBJ1-2; 9 positions agree with TRBD1. The CDR3 is 16 amino acids. CDR1 and CDR2 (germline): SEHNR, FQNEAQ (reference sequence). V trimming: 1 base; J trimming: 4 bases; junction bases outside the gene matches: 7. The DNA of the CDR3 is TGTGCCAGCAGCTTAGGGGAACAGGGGGCGGCCTATGGCTACACCTTC. It encodes CASSLGEQGAAYGYTF. The variable domain in full, with the rest retrieved from reference TRBV7-9 and TRBJ1-2, is DTGVSQNPRHKITKRGQNVTFRCDPISEHNRLYWYRQTLGQGPEFLTYFQNEAQLEKSRLLSDRFSAERPKGSFSTLEIQRTEQGDSAMYLCASSLGEQGAAYGYTFGSGTRLTVV.

This clonotype was found many times. The V and J genes are TRBV20-1 and TRBJ2-5; 8 bases are a match to TRBD2. In germline, CDR1 is DFQATT, CDR2 SNEGSKA (reference sequence). The CDR3 runs 14 residues. V was clipped by 6 bases and J by 0 bases; unmatched bases: 6. The CDR3 DNA is TGCAGTGCGAAAGGGACTAGGAACCAAGAGACCCAGTACTTC. It codes for CSAKGTRNQETQYF.

CDR3 coding DNA: TGCGCCAGCAGCCCTCCGACAGGGTACAATCAGCCCCAGCATTTT. Translated, it gives CASSPPTGYNQPQHF. This rearrangement joins TRBV4-1 to TRBJ1-5; 7 positions match TRBD1. Losses at the gene ends were 4 bases for V and 3 bases for J; bases not matched to a gene: 6. CDR1 MGHRA and CDR2 YSYEKL come from the germline V gene. The CDR3 runs to 15 residues.

CDR3 loop: CASSGDRKNYNEQFF. For the CDR3, the DNA is TGTGCCAGCAGTGGGGACAGAAAAAACTACAATGAGCAGTTCTTC. The chain has TRBV6-1 and TRBJ2-1; 7 nucleotides match TRBD1. Germline V gene lookup returns CDR1 MNHNS and CDR2 SASEGT. This CDR3 contains 15 residues. Germline trimming cut 4 bases from V and 3 bases from J; bases unmatched to any gene: 6.